The 25 T cell receptor beta chains listed next were all sequenced from one sample in a study of T cells in Graves' hyperthyroidism and ophthalmopathy. The investigators amplified TCR beta CDR3 regions from RNA transcripts. Carried out on the TCR CDR3, a first-round RT-PCR used the HTBI primer set. MiXCR was run by TCRdb on the multiplex PCR reads, yielding one entry per CDR3 protein. In the table there are some 600,000 distinct CDR3 sequences, more than 11% of which are singletons. The sequencing sample was made of blood. These receptors were obtained from a woman in her twenties or thirties with Graves' hyperthyroidism that later progressed to Graves' ophthalmopathy.

At least ten counts were recorded for this clonotype. V gene TRBV7-9 combines with J gene TRBJ1-4, with 7 positions matching TRBD1. CDR3 size: 14 residues. CDR1 SEHNR and CDR2 FQNEAQ come from the germline V gene (reference sequence). Trimming took 8 bases from V and 5 from J; bases not matched to a gene: 8. CDR3 nucleotide sequence: TGTGCCAGCTCAGGGCGGGGACAGAATGAAAAACTGTTTTTT. Translating it yields CASSGRGQNEKLFF.

The table lists this clonotype with many counts. The rearrangement links TRBV11-2 to TRBJ2-1, with a tentative D call TRBD1 (5 bases). This CDR3 contains 15 residues. Germline CDR1 and CDR2: SGHAT and FQNNGV. With 5 bases removed from V and 0 bases from J, the gap between germline ends came to 11 bases. The CDR3 loop is CASSLSDTSYNEQFF. The CDR3 DNA is TGTGCCAGCAGCCTATCGGACACCTCCTACAATGAGCAGTTCTTC. Using reference TRBV11-2 and TRBJ2-1 for the parts outside the CDR3, the full variable domain is EAGVAQSPRYKIIEKRQSVAFWCNPISGHATLYWYQQILGQGPKLLIQFQNNGVVDDSQLPKDRFSAERLKGVDSTLKIQPAKLEDSAVYLCASSLSDTSYNEQFFGPGTRLTVL.

The chain employs TRBV20-1 and TRBJ1-1; D not certain. This CDR3 has 14 residues. In germline, CDR1 is DFQATT, CDR2 SNEGSKA (reference sequence). The ends were cut back, 4 bases at V and 7 bases at J, with 19 bases in the middle. CDR3 amino acids: CSANGAGLADEAFF. The CDR3 DNA reads as TGCAGTGCTAATGGTGCAGGACTCGCTGATGAAGCTTTCTTT.

The V call is TRBV7-2, the J call TRBJ2-7, with D perhaps assigned TRBD1 or TRBD2 (5 bases each). V lost 7 bases to trimming and J lost 6 bases, with 19 bases between them. This CDR3 is 14 amino acids long. Germline V gives CDR1 SGHTA, CDR2 FQGNSA. The CDR3 region is CASIPQSLRGEQYF. The CDR3 nucleotides are TGTGCCAGCATTCCTCAATCCCTGAGGGGCGAGCAGTACTTC.

Of note for this clonotype: A clone one base away is much larger, so this may be a read error. This sequence joins TRBV24-1 and TRBJ2-6; TRBD2 agrees at 7 bases. Losses at the gene ends were 2 bases for V and 0 bases for J; bases not matched to a gene: 12. The CDR3 is 20 amino acids. From germline, CDR1 is KGHDR and CDR2 SFDVKD. The CDR3 bases are TGTGCCACCAGTGATTGGGCCGGGACTACCGTTGACTCTGGGGCCAACGTCCTGACTTTC. Translation: CATSDWAGTTVDSGANVLTF.

J is TRBJ2-1 and V is TRBV3-1; D unresolved. The CDR3 runs 13 residues. Trimming stripped 1 base from V and 7 bases from J, with 8 bases between. Germline loops: CDR1 LGHDT, CDR2 YNNKEL (reference sequence). DNA of the CDR3: TGTGCCAGCAGCCAAGGAAGGTGGAATGAGCAGTTCTTC. This encodes CASSQGRWNEQFF.

This clonotype has at least ten counts. The gene calls are TRBV20-1 and TRBJ1-1; no firm D call. This CDR3 is 12 amino acids long. In germline, CDR1 is DFQATT, CDR2 SNEGSKA (reference sequence). Trimming cost V 5 bases and J 5 bases, with 12 bases left between them. The CDR3 coding sequence is TGCAGTGCTCGCATATCGGGGACTGAAGCTTTCTTT. Amino acids: CSARISGTEAFF.

Ten or more counts support this clonotype. This rearrangement joins TRBV19 to TRBJ2-7; D is unclear. Germline V gives CDR1 LNHDA, CDR2 SQIVND (reference sequence). Between the trimmed V and J ends, which lost 4 bases and 3 bases, there was a span of 16 bases. CDR3 length equals 15 residues. CDR3 coding DNA: TGTGCCAGTAGTACCCTCTACGACACGGGCTACGAGCAGTACTTC. Its protein is CASSTLYDTGYEQYF.

This clonotype was observed at least ten times. The chain uses TRBV28 and TRBJ2-7, with 10 bases lining up with TRBD1. V lost 5 bases and J lost 5; bases outside the gene matches: 9. The CDR3 spans 15 residues. CDR1 MDHEN and CDR2 SYDVKM come from the germline V gene. CDR3 residues: CASSVPGTGDDEQYF. Written as DNA, the CDR3 is TGTGCCAGCAGTGTCCCCGGGACAGGGGACGACGAGCAGTACTTC.

This clonotype has at least ten counts. This rearrangement joins TRBV3-1 to TRBJ1-2; D is uncertain. Germline V gene sequence: CDR1 LGHDT, CDR2 YNNKEL (reference sequence). The CDR3 sequence is 12 residues long. The V end was cut by 3 bases, the J end by 7 bases, with 9 bases between. The CDR3 here is CASSQPLGGYTF. The CDR3 region has the DNA TGTGCCAGCAGCCAGCCCCTTGGTGGCTACACCTTC.

This clonotype was seen many times. The gene calls are TRBV14 and TRBJ1-1; D ambiguous. V lost 7 bases and J lost 3, with 15 bases in between. The CDR3 contains 14 residues. The germline V gene encodes CDR1 SGHDN and CDR2 FVKESK. The CDR3 spells CASTAAGRYTEAFF. CDR3 nucleotides: TGTGCCAGCACCGCTGCGGGGAGGTACACTGAAGCTTTCTTT.

There are many counts of this clonotype. The chain combines TRBV28 with TRBJ2-5; tentative D call: TRBD1 (6 bases). Deletions cut 6 bases from V and 4 bases from J, with 12 bases between. This CDR3 comprises 13 residues. Germline V gives CDR1 MDHEN, CDR2 SYDVKM. The DNA of the CDR3 is TGTGCCAGCAGGCCGGGACATGGAGAGACCCAGTACTTC. Residues: CASRPGHGETQYF.

The genes are TRBV18 and TRBJ1-6, with 7 bases identical to TRBD1. V was clipped by 3 bases and J by 8 bases; unmatched bases: 13. The CDR3 runs 17 residues. In germline, CDR1 is KGHSH, CDR2 LQKENI. CDR3 sequence: CASSPKRWTGLDSPLHF. CDR3 DNA: TGTGCCAGCTCACCGAAGAGATGGACAGGCTTGGATTCACCCCTCCACTTT.

This clonotype occurred many times. The genes are TRBV11-2 and TRBJ2-7, with TRBD1 as a possible D gene (5 bases). The CDR3 is made up of 14 amino acids. Germline V gives CDR1 SGHAT, CDR2 FQNNGV. With 6 bases removed from V and 3 bases from J, the gap between germline ends came to 15 bases. The CDR3 region has the DNA TGTGCCAGCAGTTTTCAGGGTGCTGACTACGAGCAGTACTTC. Amino acids: CASSFQGADYEQYF.

This clonotype was found many times. The J gene is TRBJ1-6, the V gene TRBV28; D possibly corresponds to TRBD1 (5 bases). With 6 bases removed from V and 10 bases from J, the gap between germline ends came to 10 bases. The CDR3 is 12 amino acids. Germline V lookup: CDR1 MDHEN, CDR2 SYDVKM. The CDR3 nucleotides are TGTGCCAGCAGCTGGGACGAGTCACCCCTCCACTTT. Its translation: CASSWDESPLHF.

This clonotype was detected ten times or more. The chain links TRBV11-2 to TRBJ1-1, with D unclear. Germline-derived CDR1 and CDR2 are SGHAT and FQNNGV. V was pared by 1 base and J by 1 base, with 4 bases between. This CDR3 region has 13 residues. The CDR3 DNA sequence: TGTGCCAGCAGCTTAGGGGGGAACACTGAAGCTTTCTTT. It translates to CASSLGGNTEAFF.

In its sample, this clonotype was seen many times. The chain recombines TRBV2 with TRBJ2-5; D gene uncertain. Germline V gives CDR1 SNHLY, CDR2 FYNNEI. The CDR3 consists of 16 residues. V was trimmed by 6 bases and J by 2 bases, leaving 19 bases between them. The CDR3 loop is CASSPVSLQAQETQYF. The CDR3 DNA follows: TGTGCCAGCAGCCCCGTATCGTTGCAGGCTCAAGAGACCCAGTACTTC.

The rearrangement joins TRBV19 to TRBJ1-5, with 9 positions matching TRBD1. This CDR3 has 13 residues. V dropped 9 bases and J dropped 6; count of bases not matched to a gene: 6. Germline values: CDR1 LNHDA, CDR2 SQIVND (reference sequence). CDR3 residues: CARGGTGSQPQHF. The CDR3 coding sequence is TGTGCCAGGGGGGGGACAGGGAGTCAGCCCCAGCATTTT.

This clonotype occurred many times. The chain recombines TRBV9 with TRBJ2-6, with a tentative D call TRBD1 (6 bases). There are 19 residues in the CDR3. Germline V gene sequence: CDR1 SGDLS, CDR2 YYNGEE. The V gene lost 0 bases and the J gene lost 1 base, with 17 bases spanning the gap. The CDR3: CASSVDPRETGSGANVLTF. CDR3 sequence (DNA): TGTGCCAGCAGCGTAGACCCAAGAGAGACAGGTTCTGGGGCCAACGTCCTGACTTTC.

About this clonotype itself: The junction differs from germline at one of its ends, possibly a read error. This sequence joins TRBV6-5 and TRBJ2-5; no reliable D call. Germline assignment: CDR1 MNHEY and CDR2 SVGAGI. This CDR3 spans 14 amino acids. The CDR3, as DNA: TGTGCCAGCAGTTACTGGGCACGCGAAGAGACCCGGTACTTC. Protein product: CASSYWAREETRYF.

In this sample, this clonotype turned up a few times. The CDR3 nucleotides are TGTGCCAGCAGTTACTCCGCGGGGAATGGCTACACCTTC. Translating gives CASSYSAGNGYTF. This chain joins TRBV6-6 and TRBJ1-2; D gene ambiguous. The CDR3 consists of 13 residues. Germline V gene lookup returns CDR1 MNHNY and CDR2 SVGAGI (reference sequence). V was cut by 0 bases and J by 6 bases, with 8 bases left in between.

At least ten counts were recorded for this clonotype. The rearrangement links TRBV4-2 to TRBJ2-1; D unclear. The V gene's germline CDR1 is LGHNA and CDR2 YNFKEQ. The CDR3 covers 15 residues. The V and J ends lost 0 bases and 2 bases respectively, with 8 bases between them. The CDR3 spells CASSQDQQPYNEQFF. The CDR3 nucleotides are TGTGCCAGCAGCCAAGATCAGCAACCCTACAATGAGCAGTTCTTC.

As to this clonotype: A read error may produce the germline difference seen at one junction end. The chain couples TRBV6-1 to TRBJ2-7, with 7 bases matching TRBD2. CDR3 length: 15 residues. The germline V gene has CDR1 MNHNS and CDR2 SASEGT. The CDR3 DNA is TGTGCCGGCAGTGAAATCGCGGGGGATTTCCACGAGCAGTACTTC. This encodes CAGSEIAGDFHEQYF.

The gene calls are TRBV11-2 and TRBJ2-6; D may be TRBD2 (6 bases). V dropped 2 bases and J dropped 1 base, with 21 bases sitting between them. The germline gives CDR1 SGHAT, CDR2 FQNNGV. This CDR3 comprises 20 residues. The CDR3 sequence: CASSLFFGVRGSSGANVLTF. Written as DNA, the CDR3 is TGTGCCAGCAGCTTATTCTTTGGTGTGCGGGGCTCTTCTGGGGCCAACGTCCTGACTTTC.

This clonotype was detected ten times or more. The gene calls are TRBV10-3 and TRBJ2-7, with D possibly being TRBD1 or TRBD2 (5 bases each). The germline V gene has CDR1 ENHRY and CDR2 SYGVKD. This CDR3 has 16 amino acids. V was clipped by 2 bases and J by 0 bases, with 14 bases between them. The CDR3 loop is CAISEGDHTPSYEQYF. Written as DNA, the CDR3 is TGTGCCATCAGTGAGGGGGACCACACGCCCTCCTACGAGCAGTACTTC.